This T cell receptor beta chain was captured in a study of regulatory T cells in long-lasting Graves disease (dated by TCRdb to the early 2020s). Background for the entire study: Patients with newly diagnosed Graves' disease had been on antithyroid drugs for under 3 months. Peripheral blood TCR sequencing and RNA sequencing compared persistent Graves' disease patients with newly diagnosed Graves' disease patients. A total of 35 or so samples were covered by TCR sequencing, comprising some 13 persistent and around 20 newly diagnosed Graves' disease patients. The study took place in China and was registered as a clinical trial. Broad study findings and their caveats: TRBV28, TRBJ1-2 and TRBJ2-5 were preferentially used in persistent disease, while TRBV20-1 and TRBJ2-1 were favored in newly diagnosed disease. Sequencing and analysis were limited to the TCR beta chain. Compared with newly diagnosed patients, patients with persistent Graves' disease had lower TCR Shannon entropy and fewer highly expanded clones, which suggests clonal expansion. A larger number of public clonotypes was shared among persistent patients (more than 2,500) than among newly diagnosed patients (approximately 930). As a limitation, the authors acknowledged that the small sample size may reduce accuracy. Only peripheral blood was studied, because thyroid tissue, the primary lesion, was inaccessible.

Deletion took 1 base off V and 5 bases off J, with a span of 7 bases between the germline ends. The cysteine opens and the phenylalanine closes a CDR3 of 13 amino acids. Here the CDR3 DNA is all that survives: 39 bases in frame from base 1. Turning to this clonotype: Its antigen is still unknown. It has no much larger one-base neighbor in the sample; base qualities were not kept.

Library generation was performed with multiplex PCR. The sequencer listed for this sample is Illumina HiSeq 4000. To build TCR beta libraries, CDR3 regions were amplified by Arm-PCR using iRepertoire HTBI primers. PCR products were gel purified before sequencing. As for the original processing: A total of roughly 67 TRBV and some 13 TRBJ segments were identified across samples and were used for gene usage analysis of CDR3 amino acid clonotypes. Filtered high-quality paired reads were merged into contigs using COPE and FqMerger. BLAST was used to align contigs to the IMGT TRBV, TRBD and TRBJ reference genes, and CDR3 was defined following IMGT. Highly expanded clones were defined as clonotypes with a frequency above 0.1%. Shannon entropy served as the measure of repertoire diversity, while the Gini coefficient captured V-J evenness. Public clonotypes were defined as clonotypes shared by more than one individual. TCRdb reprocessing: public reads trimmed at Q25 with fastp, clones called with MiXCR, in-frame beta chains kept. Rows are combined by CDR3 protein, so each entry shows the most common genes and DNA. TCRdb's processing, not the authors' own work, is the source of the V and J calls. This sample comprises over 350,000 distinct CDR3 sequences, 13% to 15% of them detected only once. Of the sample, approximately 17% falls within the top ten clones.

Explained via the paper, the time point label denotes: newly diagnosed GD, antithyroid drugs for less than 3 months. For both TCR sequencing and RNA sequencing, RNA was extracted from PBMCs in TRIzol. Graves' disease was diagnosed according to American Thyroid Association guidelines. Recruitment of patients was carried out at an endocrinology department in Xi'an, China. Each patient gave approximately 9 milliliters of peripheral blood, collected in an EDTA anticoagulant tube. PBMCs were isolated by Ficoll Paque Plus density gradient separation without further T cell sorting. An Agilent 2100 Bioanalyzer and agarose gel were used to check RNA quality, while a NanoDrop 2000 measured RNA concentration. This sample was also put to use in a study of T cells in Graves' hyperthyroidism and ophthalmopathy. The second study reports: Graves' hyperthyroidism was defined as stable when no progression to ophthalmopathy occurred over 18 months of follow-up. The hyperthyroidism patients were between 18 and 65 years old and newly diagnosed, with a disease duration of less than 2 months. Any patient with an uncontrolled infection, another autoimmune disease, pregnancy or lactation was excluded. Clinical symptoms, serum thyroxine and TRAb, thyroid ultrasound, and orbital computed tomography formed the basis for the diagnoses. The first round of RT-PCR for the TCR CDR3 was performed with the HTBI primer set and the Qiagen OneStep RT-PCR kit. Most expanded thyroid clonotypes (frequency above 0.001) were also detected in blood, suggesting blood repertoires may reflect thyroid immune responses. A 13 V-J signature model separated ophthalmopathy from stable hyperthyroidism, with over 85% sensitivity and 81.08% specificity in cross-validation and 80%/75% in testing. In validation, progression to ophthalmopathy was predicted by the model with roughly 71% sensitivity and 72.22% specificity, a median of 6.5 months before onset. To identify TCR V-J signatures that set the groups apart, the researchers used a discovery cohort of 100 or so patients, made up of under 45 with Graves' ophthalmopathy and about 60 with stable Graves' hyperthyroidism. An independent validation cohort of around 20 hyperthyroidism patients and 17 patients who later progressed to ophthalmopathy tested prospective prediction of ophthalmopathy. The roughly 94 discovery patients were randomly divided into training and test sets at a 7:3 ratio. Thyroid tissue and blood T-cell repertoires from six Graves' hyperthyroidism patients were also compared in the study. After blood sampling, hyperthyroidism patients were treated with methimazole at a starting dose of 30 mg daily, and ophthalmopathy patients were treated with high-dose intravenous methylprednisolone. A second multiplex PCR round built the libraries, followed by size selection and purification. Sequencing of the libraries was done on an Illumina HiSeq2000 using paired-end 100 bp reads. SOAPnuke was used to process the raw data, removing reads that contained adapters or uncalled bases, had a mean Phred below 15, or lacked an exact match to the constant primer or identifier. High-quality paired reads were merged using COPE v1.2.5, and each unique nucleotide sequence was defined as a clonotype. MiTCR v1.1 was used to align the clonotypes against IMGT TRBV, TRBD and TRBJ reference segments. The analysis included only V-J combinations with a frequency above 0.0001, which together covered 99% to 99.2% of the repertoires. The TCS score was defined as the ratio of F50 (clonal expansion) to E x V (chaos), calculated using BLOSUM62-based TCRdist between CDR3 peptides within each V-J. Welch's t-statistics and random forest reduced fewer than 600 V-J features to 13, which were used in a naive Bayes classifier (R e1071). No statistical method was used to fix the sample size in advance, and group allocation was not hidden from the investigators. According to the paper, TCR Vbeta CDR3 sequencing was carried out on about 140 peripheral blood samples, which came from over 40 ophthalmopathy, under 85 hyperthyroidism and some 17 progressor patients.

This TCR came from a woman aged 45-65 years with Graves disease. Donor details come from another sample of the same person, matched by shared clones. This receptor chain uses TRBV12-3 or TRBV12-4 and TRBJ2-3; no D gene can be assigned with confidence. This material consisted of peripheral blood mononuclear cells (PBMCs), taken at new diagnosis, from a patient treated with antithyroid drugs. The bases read TGTGCCAGCAGTTTAGGCGACCAAGATACGCAGTATTTT. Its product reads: CASSLGDQDTQYF.